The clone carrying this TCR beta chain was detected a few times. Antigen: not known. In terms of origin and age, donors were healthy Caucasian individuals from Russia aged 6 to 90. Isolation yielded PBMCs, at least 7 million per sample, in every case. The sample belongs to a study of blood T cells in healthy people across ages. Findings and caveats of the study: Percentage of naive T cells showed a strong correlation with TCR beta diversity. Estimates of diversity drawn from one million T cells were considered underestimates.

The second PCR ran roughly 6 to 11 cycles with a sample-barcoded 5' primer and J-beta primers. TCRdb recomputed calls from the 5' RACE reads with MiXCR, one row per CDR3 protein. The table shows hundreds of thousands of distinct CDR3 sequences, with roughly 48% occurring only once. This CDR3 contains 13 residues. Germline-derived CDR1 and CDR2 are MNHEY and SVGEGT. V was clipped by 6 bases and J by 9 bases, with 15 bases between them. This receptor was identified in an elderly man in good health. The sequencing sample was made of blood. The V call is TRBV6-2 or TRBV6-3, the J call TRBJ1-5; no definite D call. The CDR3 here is CASSRPNPRPQHF. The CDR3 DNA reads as TGTGCCAGCAGCCGGCCTAATCCCAGGCCCCAGCATTTT.